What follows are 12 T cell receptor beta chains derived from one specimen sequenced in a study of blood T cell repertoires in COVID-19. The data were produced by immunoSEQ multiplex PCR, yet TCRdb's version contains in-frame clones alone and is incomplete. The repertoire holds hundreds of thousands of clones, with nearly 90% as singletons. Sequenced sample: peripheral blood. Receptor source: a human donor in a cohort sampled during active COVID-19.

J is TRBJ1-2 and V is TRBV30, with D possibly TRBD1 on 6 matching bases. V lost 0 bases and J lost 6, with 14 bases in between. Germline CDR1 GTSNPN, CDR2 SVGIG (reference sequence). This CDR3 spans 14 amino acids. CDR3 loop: CAWSVVGEGDGYTF. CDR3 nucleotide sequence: TGTGCCTGGAGTGTAGTCGGGGAGGGGGATGGCTACACCTTC. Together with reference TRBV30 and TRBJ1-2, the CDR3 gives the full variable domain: SQTIHQWPATLVQPVGSPLSLECTVEGTSNPNLYWYRQAAGRGLQLLFYSVGIGQISSEVPQNLSASRPQDRQFILSSKKLLLSDSGFYLCAWSVVGEGDGYTFGSGTRLTVV.

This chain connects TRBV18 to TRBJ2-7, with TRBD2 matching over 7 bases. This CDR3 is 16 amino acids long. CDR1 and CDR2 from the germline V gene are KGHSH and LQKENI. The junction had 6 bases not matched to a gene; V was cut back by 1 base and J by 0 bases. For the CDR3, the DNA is TGTGCCAGCTCACCACTAGTTGGGGGGGACTCCTACGAGCAGTACTTC. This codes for CASSPLVGGDSYEQYF. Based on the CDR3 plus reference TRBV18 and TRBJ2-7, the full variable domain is NAGVMQNPRHLVRRRGQEARLRCSPMKGHSHVYWYRQLPEEGLKFMVYLQKENIIDESGMPKERFSAEFPKEGPSILRIQQVVRGDSAAYFCASSPLVGGDSYEQYFGPGTRLTVT.

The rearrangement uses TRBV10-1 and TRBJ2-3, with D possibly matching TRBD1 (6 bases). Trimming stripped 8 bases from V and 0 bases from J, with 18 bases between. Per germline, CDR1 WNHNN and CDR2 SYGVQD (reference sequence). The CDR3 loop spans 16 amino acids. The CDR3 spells CASGHLQGSSTDTQYF. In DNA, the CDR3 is TGCGCCAGCGGGCATCTACAGGGTAGTAGCACAGATACGCAGTATTTT.

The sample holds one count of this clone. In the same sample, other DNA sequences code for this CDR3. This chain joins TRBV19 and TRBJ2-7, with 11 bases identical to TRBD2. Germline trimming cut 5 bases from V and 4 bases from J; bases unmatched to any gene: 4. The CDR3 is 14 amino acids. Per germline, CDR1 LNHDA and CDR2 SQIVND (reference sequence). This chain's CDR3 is CASSPGLAVYEQYF. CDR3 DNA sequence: TGTGCCAGTAGTCCGGGACTAGCGGTATACGAGCAGTACTTC. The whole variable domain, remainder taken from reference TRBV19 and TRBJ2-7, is DGGITQSPKYLFRKEGQNVTLSCEQNLNHDAMYWYRQDPGQGLRLIYYSQIVNDFQKGDIAEGYSVSREKKESFPLTVTSAQKNPTAFYLCASSPGLAVYEQYFGPGTRLTVT.

The CDR3 protein is CASSFGQGRYGYTF. The CDR3, as DNA: TGTGCCAGCAGTTTCGGACAGGGCCGCTATGGCTACACCTTC. The chain couples TRBV27 to TRBJ1-2; TRBD1 matches at 8 bases. V shed 3 bases and J 4 bases; nucleotides not matched to a gene: 4. Germline loops: CDR1 MNHEY, CDR2 SMNVEV (reference sequence). There are 14 residues in the CDR3.

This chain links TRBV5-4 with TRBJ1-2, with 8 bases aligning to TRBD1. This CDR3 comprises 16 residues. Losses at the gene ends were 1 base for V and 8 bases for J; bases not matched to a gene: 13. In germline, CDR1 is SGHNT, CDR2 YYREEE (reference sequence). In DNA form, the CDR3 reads TGTGCCAGCAGCTTGCCAGGGGGCAACCGGCTGAACGGCTACACCTTC. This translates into CASSLPGGNRLNGYTF.

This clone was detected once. As DNA, the CDR3 is TGTGCCAGCAGCTTAGAGGGGAAGGGCTATGGCTACACCTTC. Encoded protein: CASSLEGKGYGYTF. This rearrangement joins TRBV7-8 to TRBJ1-2; perhaps TRBD1 as D (5 bases). The V gene's germline CDR1 is SGHVS and CDR2 FQNEAQ. The CDR3 covers 14 residues. Trimming took 1 base from V and 4 from J, leaving 10 bases between them.

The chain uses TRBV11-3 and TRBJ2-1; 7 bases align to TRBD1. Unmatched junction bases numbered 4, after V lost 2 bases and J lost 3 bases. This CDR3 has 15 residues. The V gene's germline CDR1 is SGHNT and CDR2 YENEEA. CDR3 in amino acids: CASSLLGQSYNEQFF. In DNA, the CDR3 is TGTGCCAGCAGCTTATTGGGACAGAGCTACAATGAGCAGTTCTTC. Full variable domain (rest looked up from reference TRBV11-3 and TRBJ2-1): EAGVVQSPRYKIIEKKQPVAFWCNPISGHNTLYWYLQNLGQGPELLIRYENEEAVDDSQLPKDRFSAERLKGVDSTLKIQPAELGDSAVYLCASSLLGQSYNEQFFGPGTRLTVL.

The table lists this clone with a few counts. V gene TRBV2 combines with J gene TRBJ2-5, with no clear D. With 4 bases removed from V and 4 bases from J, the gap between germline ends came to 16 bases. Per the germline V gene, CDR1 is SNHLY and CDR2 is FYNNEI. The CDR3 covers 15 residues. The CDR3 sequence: CASSVTAYSRETQYF. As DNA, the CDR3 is TGTGCCAGCAGTGTAACAGCTTACTCACGAGAGACCCAGTACTTC.

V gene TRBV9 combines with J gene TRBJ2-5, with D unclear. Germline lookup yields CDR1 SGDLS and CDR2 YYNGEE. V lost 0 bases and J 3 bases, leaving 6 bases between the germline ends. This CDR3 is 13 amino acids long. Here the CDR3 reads CASSVGLEETQYF. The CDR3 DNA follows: TGTGCCAGCAGCGTAGGGCTAGAAGAGACCCAGTACTTC.

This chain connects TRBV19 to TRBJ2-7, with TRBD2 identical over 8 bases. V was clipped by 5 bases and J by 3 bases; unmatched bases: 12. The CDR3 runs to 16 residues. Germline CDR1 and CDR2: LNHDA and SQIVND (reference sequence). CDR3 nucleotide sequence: TGTGCCAGTAGTCCAGCGGGGGTGGCGGGTGTCTACGAGCAGTACTTC. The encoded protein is CASSPAGVAGVYEQYF.

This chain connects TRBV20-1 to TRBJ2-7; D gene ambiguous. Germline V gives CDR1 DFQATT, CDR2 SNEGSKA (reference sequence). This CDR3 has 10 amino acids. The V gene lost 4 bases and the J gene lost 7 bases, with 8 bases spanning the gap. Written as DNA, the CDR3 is TGCAGTGCTACCTCTCGGGAGCAGTACTTC. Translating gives CSATSREQYF.